This section outlines one T cell receptor beta chain sequence together with its context. Its cognate antigen has yet to be identified. No base quality information exists; no much larger clone differs at one position. This record belongs to a study of T cells in Graves' hyperthyroidism and ophthalmopathy (dated by TCRdb to about 2019). Concerning the study at large: Peripheral blood was collected at initial diagnosis, before any treatment. To identify TCR V-J signatures that set the groups apart, the researchers used a discovery cohort of 90 to 100 patients, made up of under 50 with Graves' ophthalmopathy and 57 with stable Graves' hyperthyroidism. Prospective prediction of ophthalmopathy was tested in an independent validation cohort of approximately 18 hyperthyroidism patients and some 17 patients who later progressed to ophthalmopathy. The 100 discovery patients were randomly split 7:3 into training and test sets. Thyroid tissue and blood T-cell repertoires from more than 5 Graves' hyperthyroidism patients were also compared in the study. After blood sampling, hyperthyroidism patients were treated with methimazole at a starting dose of 30 mg daily, and ophthalmopathy patients were treated with high-dose intravenous methylprednisolone. According to the paper, TCR Vbeta CDR3 sequencing was carried out on 120 to 150 peripheral blood samples, which came from more than 40 ophthalmopathy, around 75 hyperthyroidism and about 17 progressor patients.

Graves' hyperthyroidism was defined as stable when no progression to ophthalmopathy occurred over 18 months of follow-up. Hyperthyroidism patients were newly diagnosed, with disease duration under 2 months, and aged 18 to 65 years. Any patient with an uncontrolled infection, another autoimmune disease, pregnancy or lactation was excluded. Diagnoses were established on the basis of clinical symptoms, serum thyroxine and TRAb, thyroid ultrasound, and orbital computed tomography. Ficoll-Paque density gradient centrifugation was used to isolate PBMCs from about 10 ml of fresh peripheral blood. Trizol reagent was used to extract total RNA, and RNA quality was then checked on an Agilent 2100 Bioanalyzer. Points the paper makes about the study in general: Most expanded thyroid clonotypes (frequency above 0.001) were also found in blood, which suggests that blood repertoires may mirror thyroid immune responses. Sample size was not statistically predetermined, and blinding of investigators to group allocation was not performed. A model built on a 13 V-J signature distinguished ophthalmopathy from stable hyperthyroidism, reaching about 88% sensitivity and under 84% specificity in cross-validation and 80%/75% in testing. In validation, the model predicted progression to ophthalmopathy with around 71% sensitivity and approximately 72% specificity, a median of around six months before onset.

The cysteine opens and the phenylalanine closes a CDR3 of 15 amino acids. The kept DNA is CDR3 alone, 45 bases in frame from the first base. Trimming removed 5 bases from V and 3 bases from J; the gene matches leave 6 bases unexplained. The TCR beta CDR3 regions were amplified from the RNA transcripts. For the first round of RT-PCR on the TCR CDR3, the HTBI primer set was used together with the Qiagen OneStep RT-PCR kit. Libraries were constructed in a second round of multiplex PCR, after which size selection and purification were performed. Paired-end sequencing of the libraries was performed with 100 bp reads on an Illumina HiSeq2000. The original methods were these. Raw data were processed with SOAPnuke, discarding reads with adapters, uncalled bases, mean Phred below 15, or no exact constant-primer or identifier match. COPE v1.2.5 was used to merge the high-quality paired reads, and each unique nucleotide sequence was defined as a clonotype. MiTCR v1.1 was used to align the clonotypes against IMGT TRBV, TRBD and TRBJ reference segments. The analysis included only V-J combinations with a frequency above 0.0001, which together covered 99% to 99.2% of the repertoires. The TCS score was defined as F50 (clonal expansion) divided by E x V (chaos), with BLOSUM62-based TCRdist calculated between CDR3 peptides within each V-J. Welch's t-statistics and random forest reduced roughly 540 V-J features to under 15, which were used in a naive Bayes classifier (R e1071). TCRdb itself trimmed the public reads at Q25 with fastp, ran MiXCR and retained productive beta chains. Duplicate CDR3 protein sequences are folded into a single record with the most common DNA and genes. The V and J calls were not made by the authors but by TCRdb's processing. The sample table holds more than 450,000 distinct CDR3 sequences, of which 13% to 15% were seen once. The ten most abundant clones make up approximately 15% of the sample.

The sample consisted of blood. The rearranged segments are TRBV12-3 or TRBV12-4 and TRBJ2-1; TRBD1 agrees with 8 junctional bases. This TCR was recovered from a woman in her thirties or forties with Graves' hyperthyroidism. The sequenced DNA is TGTGCCAGCAGTGACAGGGGTTTGGTCTACAATGAGCAGTTCTTC. Its product reads: CASSDRGLVYNEQFF.